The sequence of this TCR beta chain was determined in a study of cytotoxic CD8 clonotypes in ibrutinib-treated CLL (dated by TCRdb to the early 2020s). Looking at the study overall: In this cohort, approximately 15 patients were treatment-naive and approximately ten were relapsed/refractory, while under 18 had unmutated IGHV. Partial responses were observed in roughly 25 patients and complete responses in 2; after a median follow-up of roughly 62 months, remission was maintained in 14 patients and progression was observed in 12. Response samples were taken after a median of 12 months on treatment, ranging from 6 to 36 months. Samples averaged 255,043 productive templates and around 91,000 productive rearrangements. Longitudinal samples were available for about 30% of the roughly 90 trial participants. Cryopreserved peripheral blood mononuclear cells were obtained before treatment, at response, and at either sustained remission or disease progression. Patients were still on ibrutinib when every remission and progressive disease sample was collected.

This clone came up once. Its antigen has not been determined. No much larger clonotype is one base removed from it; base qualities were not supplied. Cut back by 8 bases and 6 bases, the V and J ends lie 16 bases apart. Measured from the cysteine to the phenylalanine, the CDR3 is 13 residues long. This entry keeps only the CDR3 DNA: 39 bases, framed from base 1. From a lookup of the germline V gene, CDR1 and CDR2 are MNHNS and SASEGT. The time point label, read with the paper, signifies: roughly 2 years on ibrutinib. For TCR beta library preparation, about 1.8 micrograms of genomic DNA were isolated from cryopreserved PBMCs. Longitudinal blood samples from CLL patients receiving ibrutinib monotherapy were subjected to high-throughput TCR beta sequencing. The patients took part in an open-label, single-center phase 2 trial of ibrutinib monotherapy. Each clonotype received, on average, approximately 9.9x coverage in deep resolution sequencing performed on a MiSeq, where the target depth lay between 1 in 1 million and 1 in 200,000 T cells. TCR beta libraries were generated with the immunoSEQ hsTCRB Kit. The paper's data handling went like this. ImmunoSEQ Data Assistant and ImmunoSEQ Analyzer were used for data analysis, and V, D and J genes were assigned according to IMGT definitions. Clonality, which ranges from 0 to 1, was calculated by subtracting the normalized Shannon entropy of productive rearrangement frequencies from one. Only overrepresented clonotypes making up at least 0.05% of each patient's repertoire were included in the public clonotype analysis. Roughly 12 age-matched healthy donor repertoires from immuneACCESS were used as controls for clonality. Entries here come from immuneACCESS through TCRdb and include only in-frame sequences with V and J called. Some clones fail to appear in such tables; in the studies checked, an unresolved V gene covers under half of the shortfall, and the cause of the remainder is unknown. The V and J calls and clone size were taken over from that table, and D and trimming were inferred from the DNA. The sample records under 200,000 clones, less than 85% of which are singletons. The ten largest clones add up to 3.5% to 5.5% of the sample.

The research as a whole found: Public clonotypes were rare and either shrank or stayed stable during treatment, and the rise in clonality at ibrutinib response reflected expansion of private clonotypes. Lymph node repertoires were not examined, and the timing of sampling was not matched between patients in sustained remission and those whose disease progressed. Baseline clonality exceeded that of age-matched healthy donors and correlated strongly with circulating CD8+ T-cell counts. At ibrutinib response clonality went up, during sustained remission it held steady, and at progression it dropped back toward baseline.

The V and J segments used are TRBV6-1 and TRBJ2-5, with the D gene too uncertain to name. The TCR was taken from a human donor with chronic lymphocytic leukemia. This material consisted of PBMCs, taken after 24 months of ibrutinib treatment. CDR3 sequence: CASLTQASKTQYF. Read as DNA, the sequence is TGTGCCAGCTTAACCCAGGCTAGTAAGACCCAGTACTTC.